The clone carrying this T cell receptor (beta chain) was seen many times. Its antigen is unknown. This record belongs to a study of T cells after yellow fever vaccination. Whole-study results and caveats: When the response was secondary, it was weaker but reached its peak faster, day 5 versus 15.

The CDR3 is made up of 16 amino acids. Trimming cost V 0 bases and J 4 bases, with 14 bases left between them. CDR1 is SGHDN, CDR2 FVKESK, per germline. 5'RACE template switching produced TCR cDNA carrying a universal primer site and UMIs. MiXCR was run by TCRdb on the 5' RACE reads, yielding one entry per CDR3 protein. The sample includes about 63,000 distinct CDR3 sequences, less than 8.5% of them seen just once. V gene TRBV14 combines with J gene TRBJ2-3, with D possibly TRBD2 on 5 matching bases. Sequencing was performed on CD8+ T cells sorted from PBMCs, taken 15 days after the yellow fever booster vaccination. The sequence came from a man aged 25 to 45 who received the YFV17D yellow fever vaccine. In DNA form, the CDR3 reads TGTGCCAGCAGCCAAGAGATTGGCGGGTCCGCAGATACGCAGTATTTT. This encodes CASSQEIGGSADTQYF.